Below are 10 T cell receptor beta chains sequenced from a single sample in a study of blood T cell repertoires in COVID-19. Data came from immunoSEQ multiplex PCR; TCRdb stores just in-frame clones and leaves some out. The sample lists around 27,000 clones; about 94% were seen once. Sequenced: peripheral blood. Receptor source: a human donor with active COVID-19. The donor label of this sample is uncertain.

This chain uses TRBV28 with TRBJ2-2; TRBD2 aligns across 7 bases. CDR1 and CDR2 (germline): MDHEN, SYDVKM. V lost 8 bases, J lost 6 bases, and 12 bases stayed unmatched. The CDR3 loop spans 15 amino acids. The CDR3 loop reads CASGTSANWAGELFF. The CDR3 nucleotides are TGTGCCAGCGGCACTAGCGCTAACTGGGCCGGGGAGCTGTTTTTT. The whole variable domain, filled in from reference TRBV28 and TRBJ2-2, reads DVKVTQSSRYLVKRTGEKVFLECVQDMDHENMFWYRQDPGLGLRLIYFSYDVKMKEKGDIPEGYSVSREKKERFSLILESASTNQTSMYLCASGTSANWAGELFFGEGSRLTVL.

The genes are TRBV5-4 and TRBJ1-6, with 9 bases that match TRBD1. Trimming at V came to 4 bases and at J to 6 bases, leaving 8 bases not matched to a gene. The CDR3 has 16 residues. CDR1 and CDR2 (germline): SGHNT, YYREEE (reference sequence). The CDR3 bases are TGTGCCAGCAGCACCAGACAGGGGGAACGTAATTCACCCCTCCACTTT. Amino acids: CASSTRQGERNSPLHF.

This chain joins TRBV4-1 and TRBJ1-5, with D unresolved. Germline-derived CDR1 and CDR2 are MGHRA and YSYEKL. V was trimmed by 1 base and J by 0 bases, leaving 10 bases between them. The length of the CDR3 is 16 residues. The CDR3 DNA sequence: TGCGCCAGCAGCCAAGGGGCGGGCTATAGCAATCAGCCCCAGCATTTT. Its protein product is CASSQGAGYSNQPQHF.

The chain has TRBV19 and TRBJ2-3; 10 bases align to TRBD1. Germline CDR1 LNHDA, CDR2 SQIVND (reference sequence). V gave up 6 bases and J gave up 4 bases; unmatched junction bases: 7. This CDR3 spans 15 amino acids. The CDR3 here is CASSRGTGVADTQYF. CDR3 nucleotide sequence: TGTGCCAGTAGCCGGGGGACAGGGGTGGCAGATACGCAGTATTTT. Based on the CDR3 plus reference TRBV19 and TRBJ2-3, the full variable domain is DGGITQSPKYLFRKEGQNVTLSCEQNLNHDAMYWYRQDPGQGLRLIYYSQIVNDFQKGDIAEGYSVSREKKESFPLTVTSAQKNPTAFYLCASSRGTGVADTQYFGPGTRLTVL.

Here the CDR3 reads CASSAGGTSTGELFF. In DNA form, the CDR3 reads TGCGCCAGCAGCGCCGGAGGGACTTCGACCGGGGAGCTGTTTTTT. The chain combines TRBV5-1 with TRBJ2-2, with a tentative D call TRBD2 (6 bases). Germline CDR1 SGHRS, CDR2 YFSETQ. V dropped 4 bases and J dropped 5 bases, with 15 bases sitting between them. This CDR3 has 15 amino acids.

V usage is TRBV5-4 and J usage is TRBJ2-7; D gene unclear. Per germline, CDR1 SGHNT and CDR2 YYREEE (reference sequence). The CDR3 totals 12 residues. V was cut by 2 bases and J by 3 bases, with 6 bases left in between. CDR3 sequence: CASSLINYEQYF. In DNA, the CDR3 is TGTGCCAGCAGCTTAATAAACTACGAGCAGTACTTC.

This clone has a single count. The genes are TRBV24-1 and TRBJ1-1, with D uncertain. Germline V gene lookup returns CDR1 KGHDR and CDR2 SFDVKD. CDR3 size: 16 residues. V was pared by 9 bases and J by 0 bases, with 19 bases between. As DNA, the CDR3 is TGTGCCACCTTTCTTCAAAGCGGAATATTGAACACTGAAGCTTTCTTT. This gives the protein CATFLQSGILNTEAFF.

This chain connects TRBV27 to TRBJ1-5; D is undetermined. V dropped 3 bases and J dropped 0 bases, with 12 bases sitting between them. The germline CDR1 and CDR2 sequences are MNHEY and SMNVEV (reference sequence). The CDR3 spans 16 residues. The CDR3 spells CASSLSHGYSNQPQHF. The CDR3 DNA follows: TGTGCCAGCAGTTTGTCTCACGGGTATAGCAATCAGCCCCAGCATTTT.

This chain connects TRBV2 to TRBJ1-2; D is possibly TRBD1 (6 bases). Germline CDR1 SNHLY, CDR2 FYNNEI. V shed 6 bases and J shed 3 bases, with 11 bases lying between them. CDR3 length: 13 residues. CDR3 sequence (DNA): TGTGCCAGCAGGACGACAGGTTACTATGGCTACACCTTC. Protein sequence: CASRTTGYYGYTF.

The chain couples TRBV3-1 (or the pseudogene TRBV3-2) to TRBJ1-2; 9 bases align to TRBD1. J gave up 2 bases and V 3 bases, and 4 bases lay outside the gene matches. There are 15 residues in the CDR3. The V gene's germline CDR1 is LGHDT and CDR2 YNNKEL (reference sequence). CDR3 in amino acids: CASSHVGQGNYGYTF. DNA for the CDR3: TGTGCCAGCAGCCATGTGGGACAGGGAAACTATGGCTACACCTTC.